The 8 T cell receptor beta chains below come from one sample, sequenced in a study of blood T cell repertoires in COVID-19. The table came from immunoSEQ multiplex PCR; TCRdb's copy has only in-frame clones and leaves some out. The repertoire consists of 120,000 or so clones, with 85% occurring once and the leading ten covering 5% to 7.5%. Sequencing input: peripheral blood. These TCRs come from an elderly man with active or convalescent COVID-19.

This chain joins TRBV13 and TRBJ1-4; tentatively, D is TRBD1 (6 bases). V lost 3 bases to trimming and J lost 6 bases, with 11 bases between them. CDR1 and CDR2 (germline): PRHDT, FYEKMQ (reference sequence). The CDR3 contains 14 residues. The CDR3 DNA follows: TGTGCCAGCAGCTTTAGGGGGTTGGATGAAAAACTGTTTTTT. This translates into CASSFRGLDEKLFF.

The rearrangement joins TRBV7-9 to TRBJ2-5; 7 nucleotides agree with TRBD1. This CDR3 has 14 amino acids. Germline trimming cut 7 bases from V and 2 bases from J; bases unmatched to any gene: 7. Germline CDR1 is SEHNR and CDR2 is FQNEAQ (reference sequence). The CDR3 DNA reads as TGTGCCAGCACCCGGGACAGCTTACAAGAGACCCAGTACTTC. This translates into CASTRDSLQETQYF.

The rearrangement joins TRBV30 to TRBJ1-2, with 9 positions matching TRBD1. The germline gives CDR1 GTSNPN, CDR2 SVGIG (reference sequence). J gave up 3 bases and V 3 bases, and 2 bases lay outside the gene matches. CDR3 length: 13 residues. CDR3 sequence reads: CAWRTGGDYGYTF. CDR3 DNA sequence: TGTGCCTGGAGGACAGGGGGAGACTATGGCTACACCTTC.

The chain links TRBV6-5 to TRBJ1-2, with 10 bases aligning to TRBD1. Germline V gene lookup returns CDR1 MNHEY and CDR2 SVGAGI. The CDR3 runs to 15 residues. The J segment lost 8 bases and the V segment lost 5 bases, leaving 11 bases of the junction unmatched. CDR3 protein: CASSRDRGDLRGYTF. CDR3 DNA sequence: TGTGCCAGCAGTCGGGACAGGGGTGATTTGAGGGGCTACACCTTC.

CDR3 in DNA: TGTGCCTGGGCCCACGGTGAAAAACTGTTTTTT. It specifies CAWAHGEKLFF. The chain uses TRBV30 and TRBJ1-4, with D uncertain. Trimming removed 5 bases from V and 7 bases from J, with 8 bases in between. The germline V gene has CDR1 GTSNPN and CDR2 SVGIG (reference sequence). This CDR3 is built from 11 residues.

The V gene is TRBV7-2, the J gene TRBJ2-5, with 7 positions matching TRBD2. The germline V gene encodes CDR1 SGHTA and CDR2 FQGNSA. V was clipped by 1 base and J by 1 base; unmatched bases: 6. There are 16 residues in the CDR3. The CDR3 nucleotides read TGTGCCAGCAGCTTAGGCTTGGCGGGAGCCCAAGAGACCCAGTACTTC. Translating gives CASSLGLAGAQETQYF.

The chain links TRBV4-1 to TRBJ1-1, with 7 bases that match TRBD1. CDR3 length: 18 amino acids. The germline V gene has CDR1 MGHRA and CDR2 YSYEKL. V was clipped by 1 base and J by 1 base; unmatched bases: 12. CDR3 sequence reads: CASSQGPPRGTENTEAFF. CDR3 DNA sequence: TGCGCCAGCAGCCAAGGTCCCCCTCGTGGGACAGAGAACACTGAAGCTTTCTTT.

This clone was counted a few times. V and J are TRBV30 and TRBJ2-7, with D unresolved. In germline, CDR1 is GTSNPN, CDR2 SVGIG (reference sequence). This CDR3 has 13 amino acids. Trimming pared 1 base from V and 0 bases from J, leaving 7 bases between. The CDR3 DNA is TGTGCCTGGAGTGATGACTTCTCCTACGAGCAGTACTTC. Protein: CAWSDDFSYEQYF.